A selection of T cell receptor beta chains follows, all from one sample in a study of PD-L1 blockade in urothelial cancer. Assay: immunoSEQ multiplex PCR; the TCRdb copy retains only in-frame clones and omits some. Of around 49,000 clones in the sample, around 89% were seen once. The sample was PBMCs, taken around atezolizumab (anti-PD-L1) treatment. Every receptor here comes from a man between 60 and 70 years old with urothelial cancer. Each CDR3 is given with its conserved first and last residue. The order of the fields is J gene, D gene, V gene, clone size, CDR3 protein, CDR3 DNA. D genes are given only for firm matches. Only some rows state a clone size, as once, few, many or a class for expanded clones.

j_gene: TRBJ2-2; d_gene: TRBD2; v_gene: TRBV5-4; abundance: .; CDR3aa: CASSRYSGVANTGELFF; CDR3nt: TGTGCCAGCAGCCGCTATAGCGGGGTCGCGAACACCGGGGAGCTGTTTTTT
j_gene: TRBJ1-2; d_gene: .; v_gene: TRBV7-3; abundance: .; CDR3aa: CASSLGQDSGYTF; CDR3nt: TGTGCCAGCAGCTTAGGGCAAGACAGCGGCTACACCTTC
j_gene: TRBJ2-7; d_gene: TRBD2; v_gene: TRBV28; abundance: .; CDR3aa: CASSLGTSGGIGEQYF; CDR3nt: TGTGCCAGCAGTTTAGGCACTAGCGGGGGTATTGGGGAGCAGTACTTC
j_gene: TRBJ2-1; d_gene: .; v_gene: TRBV10-3; abundance: .; CDR3aa: CAISEQRERGNEQFF; CDR3nt: TGTGCCATCAGTGAACAACGGGAGAGGGGCAATGAGCAGTTCTTC
j_gene: TRBJ2-1; d_gene: .; v_gene: TRBV5-1; abundance: once; CDR3aa: CASSLGGVEGYNEQFF; CDR3nt: TGCGCCAGCAGCTTGGGCGGGGTGGAGGGGTACAATGAGCAGTTCTTC
j_gene: TRBJ2-7; d_gene: .; v_gene: TRBV10-1; abundance: .; CDR3aa: CASSDIVGAHEQYF; CDR3nt: TGCGCCAGCAGTGATATAGTAGGGGCCCACGAGCAGTACTTC
j_gene: TRBJ2-1; d_gene: TRBD2; v_gene: TRBV9; abundance: .; CDR3aa: CASSPPRGTSGNNEQFF; CDR3nt: TGTGCCAGCAGCCCCCCCCGAGGGACTAGCGGCAACAATGAGCAGTTCTTC
j_gene: TRBJ1-2; d_gene: .; v_gene: TRBV6-6; abundance: .; CDR3aa: CASSYREDGYTF; CDR3nt: TGTGCCAGCAGTTACCGGGAGGATGGCTACACCTTC
j_gene: TRBJ1-2; d_gene: .; v_gene: TRBV2; abundance: .; CDR3aa: CASNQEGDYGYTF; CDR3nt: TGTGCCAGCAACCAGGAGGGCGACTATGGCTACACCTTC
j_gene: TRBJ1-2; d_gene: .; v_gene: TRBV30; abundance: .; CDR3aa: CAWRGVTGRSYTF; CDR3nt: TGTGCCTGGAGGGGGGTTACGGGGAGGAGCTACACCTTC
j_gene: TRBJ2-7; d_gene: .; v_gene: TRBV7-2; abundance: .; CDR3aa: CASSLGRRGYEQYF; CDR3nt: TGTGCCAGCAGCTTAGGCAGGAGGGGCTACGAGCAGTACTTC
j_gene: TRBJ2-5; d_gene: TRBD1; v_gene: TRBV10-3; abundance: .; CDR3aa: CAISGTGQETQYF; CDR3nt: TGTGCCATCAGTGGGACAGGGCAAGAGACCCAGTACTTC
j_gene: TRBJ1-5; d_gene: TRBD1; v_gene: TRBV6-5; abundance: .; CDR3aa: CASRNRGDQPQHF; CDR3nt: TGTGCCAGCAGGAACAGGGGGGATCAGCCCCAGCATTTT
j_gene: TRBJ2-7; d_gene: TRBD2; v_gene: TRBV4-3; abundance: .; CDR3aa: CASSQEVGRAGYEQYF; CDR3nt: TGCGCCAGCAGCCAAGAGGTCGGGAGGGCCGGGTACGAGCAGTACTTC
j_gene: TRBJ2-5; d_gene: TRBD1; v_gene: TRBV10-1; abundance: .; CDR3aa: CASSGTGFFGETQYF; CDR3nt: TGCGCCAGCAGTGGGACAGGGTTCTTTGGGGAGACCCAGTACTTC
j_gene: TRBJ2-6; d_gene: .; v_gene: TRBV5-1; abundance: .; CDR3aa: CASSLVGRRAGANVLTF; CDR3nt: TGCGCCAGCAGCTTGGTAGGGCGCAGGGCTGGGGCCAACGTCCTGACTTTC
j_gene: TRBJ2-3; d_gene: .; v_gene: TRBV19; abundance: .; CDR3aa: CASSIWSGVVDTQYF; CDR3nt: TGTGCCAGTAGTATTTGGTCAGGGGTGGTAGATACGCAGTATTTT
j_gene: TRBJ2-7; d_gene: TRBD1; v_gene: TRBV19; abundance: .; CDR3aa: CASGKGAGGSYEQYF; CDR3nt: TGTGCCAGTGGGAAGGGGGCAGGGGGATCCTACGAGCAGTACTTC
j_gene: TRBJ2-5; d_gene: TRBD1; v_gene: TRBV7-3; abundance: .; CDR3aa: CASSLGTDQGTQYF; CDR3nt: TGTGCCAGCAGCTTAGGGACAGATCAAGGGACCCAGTACTTC
j_gene: TRBJ1-1; d_gene: .; v_gene: TRBV19; abundance: .; CDR3aa: CASSITANTEAFF; CDR3nt: TGTGCCAGTAGTATTACAGCGAACACTGAAGCTTTCTTT
j_gene: TRBJ2-7; d_gene: .; v_gene: TRBV4-3; abundance: .; CDR3aa: CASSQGAGEQYF; CDR3nt: TGCGCCAGCAGCCAAGGGGCGGGGGAGCAGTACTTC
j_gene: TRBJ2-1; d_gene: TRBD2; v_gene: TRBV9; abundance: .; CDR3aa: CASSPWTSGGDNEQFF; CDR3nt: TGTGCCAGCAGCCCCTGGACTAGCGGGGGGGACAATGAGCAGTTCTTC
j_gene: TRBJ2-1; d_gene: TRBD2; v_gene: TRBV4-1; abundance: .; CDR3aa: CASSQALAGTSYNEQFF; CDR3nt: TGCGCCAGCAGCCAAGCCCTAGCGGGGACCTCCTACAATGAGCAGTTCTTC
j_gene: TRBJ2-1; d_gene: TRBD2; v_gene: TRBV4-3; abundance: .; CDR3aa: CASSQEWLAGNNEQFF; CDR3nt: TGCGCCAGCAGCCAAGAGTGGCTAGCGGGAAACAATGAGCAGTTCTTC
j_gene: TRBJ1-2; d_gene: TRBD1; v_gene: TRBV7-2; abundance: .; CDR3aa: CASSLAGQALYGYTF; CDR3nt: TGTGCCAGCAGCTTAGCGGGACAGGCCCTCTATGGCTACACCTTC
j_gene: TRBJ2-1; d_gene: .; v_gene: TRBV6-6; abundance: .; CDR3aa: CASRKDTYNEQFF; CDR3nt: TGTGCCAGCAGAAAAGACACATACAATGAGCAGTTCTTC
j_gene: TRBJ1-6; d_gene: .; v_gene: TRBV7-9; abundance: .; CDR3aa: CASSTPGHPNSPLHF; CDR3nt: TGTGCCAGCAGCACCCCCGGACACCCCAATTCACCCCTCCACTTT
j_gene: TRBJ2-5; d_gene: TRBD1; v_gene: TRBV29-1; abundance: .; CDR3aa: CSVRTGGAVKTQYF; CDR3nt: TGCAGCGTTAGGACAGGGGGTGCGGTGAAGACCCAGTACTTC
j_gene: TRBJ2-3; d_gene: .; v_gene: TRBV6-1; abundance: .; CDR3aa: CASSEVLQSTDTQYF; CDR3nt: TGTGCCAGCAGTGAAGTATTACAAAGCACAGATACGCAGTATTTT
j_gene: TRBJ1-5; d_gene: .; v_gene: TRBV5-1; abundance: .; CDR3aa: CASSLAGGDQPQHF; CDR3nt: TGCGCCAGCAGCTTGGCGGGGGGGGATCAGCCCCAGCATTTT
j_gene: TRBJ2-5; d_gene: TRBD2; v_gene: TRBV4-1; abundance: .; CDR3aa: CASSAGTSGGRETQYF; CDR3nt: TGCGCCAGCAGCGCGGGCACTAGCGGAGGAAGGGAGACCCAGTACTTC
j_gene: TRBJ2-5; d_gene: .; v_gene: TRBV20-1; abundance: .; CDR3aa: CSARGAETQYF; CDR3nt: TGCAGTGCCCGGGGTGCAGAGACCCAGTACTTC
j_gene: TRBJ2-7; d_gene: TRBD2; v_gene: TRBV19; abundance: .; CDR3aa: CASSRTSGSYEQYF; CDR3nt: TGTGCCAGTAGTCGGACTAGCGGTTCATACGAGCAGTACTTC
j_gene: TRBJ1-1; d_gene: TRBD1; v_gene: TRBV30; abundance: .; CDR3aa: CAWSPRTGEAFF; CDR3nt: TGTGCCTGGAGTCCGAGGACAGGGGAGGCTTTCTTT
j_gene: TRBJ2-4; d_gene: .; v_gene: TRBV5-3; abundance: .; CDR3aa: CARSLGRGGDRPAKNIQYF; CDR3nt: TGTGCCAGAAGCTTGGGTAGGGGGGGTGATAGGCCCGCCAAAAACATTCAGTACTTC
j_gene: TRBJ1-1; d_gene: .; v_gene: TRBV12-5; abundance: once; CDR3aa: CASGLGTGLTEAFF; CDR3nt: TGTGCTAGTGGTTTGGGAACAGGGCTCACTGAAGCTTTCTTT
j_gene: TRBJ2-3; d_gene: TRBD2; v_gene: TRBV4-3; abundance: .; CDR3aa: CASSLGGGSTDTQYF; CDR3nt: TGCGCCAGCAGCCTTGGCGGGGGAAGCACAGATACGCAGTATTTT
j_gene: TRBJ1-1; d_gene: .; v_gene: TRBV18; abundance: once; CDR3aa: CASSPGRTSTITEAFF; CDR3nt: TGTGCCAGCTCACCAGGTAGAACGAGTACGATCACTGAAGCTTTCTTT
j_gene: TRBJ1-1; d_gene: .; v_gene: TRBV11-2; abundance: .; CDR3aa: CASSLVSTEAFF; CDR3nt: TGTGCCAGCAGCTTAGTATCGACAGAAGCTTTCTTT
j_gene: TRBJ2-3; d_gene: TRBD2; v_gene: TRBV28; abundance: .; CDR3aa: CASSLPGTSGSTDTQYF; CDR3nt: TGTGCCAGCAGTCTCCCTGGGACTAGCGGTAGCACAGATACGCAGTATTTT
j_gene: TRBJ2-1; d_gene: TRBD2; v_gene: TRBV10-2; abundance: .; CDR3aa: CASSREGSSYNEQFF; CDR3nt: TGCGCCAGCAGTAGGGAGGGAAGCTCCTACAATGAGCAGTTCTTC
j_gene: TRBJ1-1; d_gene: TRBD1; v_gene: TRBV6-6; abundance: .; CDR3aa: CASIRDREAFF; CDR3nt: TGTGCCAGCATTAGAGACAGGGAGGCTTTCTTT
j_gene: TRBJ1-1; d_gene: TRBD1; v_gene: TRBV10-3; abundance: .; CDR3aa: CAIIRDRGSNTEAFF; CDR3nt: TGTGCCATCATTAGGGACAGGGGGTCGAACACTGAAGCTTTCTTT
j_gene: TRBJ2-1; d_gene: .; v_gene: TRBV11-2; abundance: .; CDR3aa: CASSLEAGSYNEQFF; CDR3nt: TGTGCCAGCAGCTTGGAGGCCGGGTCCTACAATGAGCAGTTCTTC
j_gene: TRBJ2-1; d_gene: TRBD2; v_gene: TRBV4-1; abundance: .; CDR3aa: CASSPERGSYNEQFF; CDR3nt: TGCGCCAGCAGCCCCGAGCGGGGCTCCTACAATGAGCAGTTCTTC